A single sample gave rise to the 13 T cell receptor beta chains below, sequenced in a study of shared clonotypes between healthy human individuals. TCRdb keeps only in-frame clones here, not all; method: immunoSEQ multiplex PCR. The table has roughly 700,000 clones, under 80% seen once; the top ten hold 1.5% to 2%. The sample consisted of memory CD4+ T cells sorted from blood. Specified subset: CD45RA-negative fraction. The receptors come from a woman in her twenties or thirties in good health.

The rearrangement joins TRBV11-2 to TRBJ2-1, with 8 nucleotides matching TRBD2. After removal of 1 base from V and 9 bases from J, the junction contained 14 bases not matched to a gene. CDR3 length: 17 amino acids. Germline lookup yields CDR1 SGHAT and CDR2 FQNNGV. CDR3 sequence reads: CASSLARGLGQRVEQFF. DNA of the CDR3: TGTGCCAGCAGCTTAGCCCGGGGACTAGGACAACGAGTTGAGCAGTTCTTC.

The J gene is TRBJ2-7, the V gene TRBV10-3; possibly TRBD1 for D (5 bases). This CDR3 spans 13 amino acids. The germline V gene encodes CDR1 ENHRY and CDR2 SYGVKD. The ends were cut back, 5 bases at V and 6 bases at J, with 14 bases in the middle. This chain's CDR3 is CAISHDSFFEQYF. Written as DNA, the CDR3 is TGTGCCATCAGTCACGACAGTTTCTTCGAGCAGTACTTC.

This clone appeared a single time. The V gene is TRBV28, the J gene TRBJ1-4; 10 bases fit TRBD1. Trimming cost V 8 bases and J 6 bases; bases outside gene matches: 3. The germline gives CDR1 MDHEN, CDR2 SYDVKM. The CDR3 spans 13 residues. The CDR3 reads CASHGQGDEKLFF. The CDR3 DNA is TGTGCCAGCCATGGACAGGGGGATGAAAAACTGTTTTTT.

This clone was observed many times. The chain has TRBV15 and TRBJ2-5, with 11 bases matching TRBD2. The CDR3 is made up of 15 amino acids. Losses at the gene ends were 5 bases for V and 4 bases for J; bases not matched to a gene: 6. Germline loops: CDR1 LNHNV, CDR2 YYDKDF (reference sequence). The DNA for the CDR3 is TGTGCCACCAGCGGAACTAGCGGGAGTGGAGAGACCCAGTACTTC. Encoded protein: CATSGTSGSGETQYF. Complete variable domain (other parts from reference TRBV15 and TRBJ2-5): DAMVIQNPRYQVTQFGKPVTLSCSQTLNHNVMYWYQQKSSQAPKLLFHYYDKDFNNEADTPDNFQSRRPNTSFCFLDIRSPGLGDTAMYLCATSGTSGSGETQYFGPGTRLLVL.

The count of this clone is one. The CDR3 sequence: CASSGTLLSGANVLTF. DNA of the CDR3: TGCGCCAGCAGCGGGACACTACTATCTGGGGCCAACGTCCTGACTTTC. The chain is built from TRBV5-1 and TRBJ2-6; D perhaps matches TRBD1 (6 bases). CDR1 and CDR2 from the germline V gene are SGHRS and YFSETQ. There are 16 residues in the CDR3. Trimming shortened V by 4 bases and J by 1 base, and 12 bases separated the two germline ends.

This clone occurred a few times. The chain links TRBV30 to TRBJ1-3, with D unresolved. The CDR3 length is 12 residues. V lost 2 bases and J 2 bases, leaving 4 bases between the germline ends. Germline V gene data show CDR1 as GTSNPN and CDR2 as SVGIG (reference sequence). Written as DNA, the CDR3 is TGTGCCTGGAGTATGGCTGGAAACACCATATATTTT. This encodes CAWSMAGNTIYF.

The V gene is TRBV10-3, the J gene TRBJ2-7; possibly TRBD2 for D (6 bases). Trimming removed 4 bases from V and 2 bases from J, with 21 bases in between. Germline-derived CDR1 and CDR2 are ENHRY and SYGVKD. This CDR3 region has 17 residues. Here the CDR3 reads CAISGSTTGSYTYEQYF. The CDR3 DNA reads as TGTGCCATCAGTGGTTCAACCACCGGGAGCTATACCTACGAGCAGTACTTC.

The chain couples TRBV7-7 to TRBJ1-5; tentative D call: TRBD1 (5 bases). The V gene's germline CDR1 is SSHAT and CDR2 FNYEAQ (reference sequence). This CDR3 region has 17 residues. V was trimmed by 7 bases and J by 9 bases, leaving 28 bases between them. CDR3 in amino acids: CASNKIKHKQVGRPQHF. The CDR3 bases are TGTGCCAGCAACAAAATAAAACATAAACAGGTGGGTCGGCCCCAGCATTTT.

The chain employs TRBV29-1 and TRBJ1-4; D perhaps matches TRBD1 (5 bases). The CDR3 runs 14 residues. Deletions cut 7 bases from V and 8 bases from J, with 20 bases between. In germline, CDR1 is SQVTM, CDR2 ANQGSEA. CDR3 nucleotides: TGCAGCGCCCCTGGGGCCGGGGAGCGGGAAAAACTGTTTTTT. Its protein is CSAPGAGEREKLFF.

This clone is medium-sized by share. V and J are TRBV5-4 and TRBJ2-7; unclear D gene. The CDR3 loop spans 14 amino acids. With 0 bases removed from V and 6 bases from J, the gap between germline ends came to 13 bases. Per germline, CDR1 SGHNT and CDR2 YYREEE (reference sequence). The CDR3 here is CASSLEYMGREQYF. For the CDR3, the DNA is TGTGCCAGCAGCTTGGAATATATGGGCCGCGAGCAGTACTTC.

The chain joins TRBV5-1 to TRBJ1-4, with D unresolved. Germline V gives CDR1 SGHRS, CDR2 YFSETQ. The V end was cut by 4 bases, the J end by 8 bases, with 18 bases between. This CDR3 has 15 residues. DNA for the CDR3: TGCGCCAGCAGCCCCGCGGCGGCGCTTAAAGAAAAACTGTTTTTT. Translated, it gives CASSPAAALKEKLFF.

V usage is TRBV27 and J usage is TRBJ2-7; D is perhaps TRBD2 (6 bases). Germline CDR1 and CDR2: MNHEY and SMNVEV (reference sequence). CDR3 length: 16 amino acids. V was pared by 6 bases and J by 2 bases, with 20 bases between. CDR3 in DNA: TGTGCCAGCAGCCCCCGGTCGATTGCGGGAACCTACGAGCAGTACTTC. It codes for CASSPRSIAGTYEQYF.

This chain joins TRBV10-3 and TRBJ1-2; possibly TRBD1 for D (5 bases). The CDR3 extends over 14 amino acids. Germline assignment: CDR1 ENHRY and CDR2 SYGVKD. Trimming shortened V by 4 bases and J by 4 bases, and 13 bases separated the two germline ends. This CDR3 is CAISADSGFYGYTF. The CDR3 nucleotides are TGTGCCATCAGTGCAGACAGTGGGTTCTATGGCTACACCTTC.